The following is a T cell receptor beta chain sequence with its context. Its target antigen remains unknown. No base qualities exist here, and no much larger clone lies one base off it. The immunoSEQ Assay, a bias-controlled multiplex PCR, was used to amplify TCRbeta CDR3 regions from genomic DNA. For the original study's pipeline: The number of nucleated cells in each sample was estimated from the amplification of reference gene primers within the assay. To quantify the absolute abundance of each unique TCRbeta CDR3 rearrangement, sequence reads were collapsed and filtered. For each sample, productive Simpson clonality was calculated as the square root of Simpson's diversity index over productive rearrangements. Here the immuneACCESS table is served through TCRdb, limited to in-frame sequences with V and J called. Missing clones are a known gap in these copies; in checked studies unresolved V genes cover under half, and the rest lacks a known reason. V, J and clone size are those of that table, while D and trimming were read from the DNA. Within this sample are 50,000 to 65,000 clones, with 55% to 80% of them counted one time only. The ten largest clones add up to around 4.9% of the sample.

The sample belongs to a study of blood T cell repertoires in COVID-19 (TCRdb year 2020). About the full investigation: Samples covering the acute and convalescent phases of COVID-19 were provided by collaborators in the United States, Italy and Spain. The material from the prospective study consisted of cDNA or gDNA derived from T cells, B-cell-depleted T cells, or PBMCs. The dataset comprised deeply sampled blood TCRbeta repertoires from subjects exposed to, actively infected with, or recovered from COVID-19. The repertoires were released in a freely available public database intended as a resource for research on the immune response to SARS-CoV-2. The samples were drawn from two sources: the first 160 participants of the ongoing ImmuneRACE study, and over 950 subjects contributed by 6 global collaborators. Nearly every sample came with metadata listing a de-identified subject ID, COVID-19 status, age in years and sex. Where available, HLA class I and class II types were taken from metadata supplied by the sample provider and were not determined by assay-based typing.

In the germline V gene, CDR1 corresponds to SGHDT and CDR2 to YYEEEE. The CDR3 spans 14 residues, from the cysteine through the phenylalanine. Of all the DNA, just the CDR3 is kept, 42 bases in frame from base 1. V is shortened by 1 base, J by 1 base, and the region joining them spans 8 bases. In Seattle, one collaborating source enrolled patients while the infection was active and tracked those patients longitudinally over the course of disease. Whole blood was collected in K2EDTA tubes by collaborating institutions according to the institutions' own protocols. For TCRbeta analysis, collaborators shipped samples in one of three forms: frozen whole blood, isolated PBMCs, or DNA extracted from either of those sample types. The full study reports these points: The amount of clinical and demographic metadata varied by source and participant and was provided uncurated.

Sequenced material: peripheral blood. This TCR was recovered from a woman aged 70-85 years with COVID-19, enrolled during active disease. The chain couples TRBV5-6 to TRBJ1-1; possibly the D gene is TRBD1, per 6 matching bases. The CDR3 reads CASSLTGPNTEAFF. Read as DNA, the sequence is TGTGCCAGCAGCTTGACAGGGCCGAACACTGAAGCTTTCTTT.